This T cell receptor beta chain was recorded in a study of tumor-infiltrating lymphocytes in primary liver carcinoma (dated by TCRdb to about 2017). Some background on the complete study: Surgical resection was performed in China between 2015 and March 2016 on a handful of patients with histopathologically diagnosed primary liver carcinoma. TCRbeta repertoire sequencing, expression microarrays and whole-exome sequencing were combined in the study across five regions of each liver tumor, with adjacent normal tissue and blood also included. Reproducibility between technical replicate repertoires was high, with correlation coefficients above 0.98 and mean shared-clone rates roughly 0.87. The five patients had tumors of stage T1-T3 N0M0, with maximum diameters ranging from about 4 to 11 cm. A total of approximately 35 specimens from 5 patients, comprising roughly 25 tumor regions, 5 adjacent noncancerous liver tissues and 5 peripheral blood samples, were covered by TCRbeta repertoire sequencing. The five patients, three men and two women aged 30 to 69 years, had hepatocellular carcinoma (four) or combined HCC and intrahepatic cholangiocarcinoma (one). Each sample produced about 3.5 to 7.13 million productive TCRbeta reads, and read depth showed no significant difference between tissue types. The study at large found these results: Only the TCR beta chain was sequenced, which likely underestimates true repertoire diversity because unpaired alpha chains were not captured. Because the samples were bulk and unsorted, CD4+ and CD8+ T cell repertoires could not be compared. With just four or five patients in the study, the authors point out that the findings should be validated in a larger study. Consistent with antigen-driven expansion, pairs of tumor regions showed higher repertoire overlap (mean about 36%) than either tumor-adjacent pairs (around 17%) or tumor-blood pairs (approximately 15%). The top 250 clones accounted for a significantly greater share of the repertoire in tumors than in blood (p = 0.039).

Blood RNA was extracted from unsorted whole blood with TRIzol reagent; germline DNA came from the DNeasy Blood & Tissue kit. At the time of sampling, the patients were treatment-naive and had chronic HBV infection. Before surgery, roughly 4.2 milliliters of peripheral blood were drawn into K2EDTA tubes. The count of this clonotype is one. The clone's antigen remains unknown. The conserved closing phenylalanine or tryptophan is absent in this CDR3, likely reflecting a read error. Starting from approximately 500 ng total RNA, TCRbeta-specific cDNA was produced by reverse transcription with a constant-region primer and ProtoScript II reverse transcriptase. The TCRbeta libraries were prepared through three rounds of nested multiplex PCR following a slightly modified ARM-PCR procedure. The first two PCR rounds used multiplex TRBV1-TRBV30 forward primers with a Cbeta reverse primer, each for 10 cycles. A final 25-cycle PCR with Deep VentR polymerase added sample barcodes and Illumina adapters. Before sequencing, amplicons between 200 and 500 bp were purified from gel using a QIAquick gel extraction kit. An Illumina HiSeq 2500 was used to sequence the TCRbeta amplicons with 250-bp paired-end reads. Regarding the original processing steps: Trimmomatic v0.33 was used to quality-trim the reads, and FLASH v1.2.11 was used to merge paired reads so that full CDR3 sequences could be recovered. MiGEC v1.2.1b assigned V, D and J germline segments to the rearranged TCRbeta sequences. Clonotype statistics and Shannon-Wiener diversity indices were computed with VDJtools v1.0.0. Except for diversity analysis, only each sample's 250 most abundant clonotypes were used in subsequent analyses to reduce sampling bias. TCRdb redid the processing of the public reads, applying fastp at Q25 and MiXCR, and retained in-frame beta chains. For every CDR3 protein sequence, its rows merge into one entry that carries the most common genes and DNA. These V and J calls derive from TCRdb rather than the authors' analysis. Present in this sample are approximately 330,000 distinct CDR3 sequences, about 61% of which were seen just once. The ten top clones hold about 6% of the sample.

Reading the germline V gene gives CDR1 SQVTM and CDR2 ANQGSEA. The CDR3 length is 15 residues, termini included. Only the CDR3 portion is preserved as DNA: 45 bases, with reading frame beginning at the first base. This chain is built from TRBV29-1 and TRBJ2-1, and the D gene may be TRBD1, 5 bases matching. The clonotype originates from a man aged 40-49 years with primary liver carcinoma and hepatitis B virus infection. Specimen: peripheral blood. The DNA sequence reads TGCAGTGTTGAAGACATGGGGCAACTGGGGAATGAGCAGTTCCTC. The translation is CSVEDMGQLGNEQFL.